Below are 21 T cell receptor beta chains sequenced from a single sample in a study of T cells expressing NK-cell markers. Following a re-call of the 5' RACE reads, TCRdb has one entry per CDR3 protein and lacks DNA. This table holds some 600,000 distinct CDR3 sequences. Input material: blood T cells: a sorted CD56 or NKG2C T cell subset, CD4+ or CD8+ T cells, or bulk PBMC T cells (not recorded which). These receptors were taken from a young man in good health.

The chain uses TRBV14 and TRBJ2-1; TCRdb's D call of TRBD2 is untestable without DNA. The CDR3 spans 16 residues. The germline gives CDR1 SGHDN, CDR2 FVKESK. The CDR3 spells CASSQDALAGVIEQFF.

V is TRBV7-3 and J is TRBJ2-3; TCRdb reports TRBD1, a call that lacks DNA to check it against. Germline V CDR1 and CDR2: SGHTA, FQGTGA. The CDR3 extends over 15 amino acids. CDR3 protein: CASSPSGAAGDTQYF.

The rearrangement uses TRBV6-1 and TRBJ1-4; TCRdb's D call, TRBD1, is unchecked because there is no DNA. The germline CDR1 and CDR2 sequences are MNHNS and SASEGT. The CDR3 runs to 15 residues. CDR3 region: CASRTVTGTNEKLFF.

V usage is TRBV20-1 and J usage is TRBJ1-2; checking the TCRdb D call of TRBD1 is not possible without DNA. Germline CDR1 is DFQATT and CDR2 is SNEGSKA (reference sequence). The CDR3 extends over 15 amino acids. CDR3 loop: CSARRGTIGTWGYTF.

This rearrangement joins TRBV3-1 to TRBJ2-3. There are 13 residues in the CDR3. Germline CDR1 reads LGHDT; CDR2 reads YNNKEL (reference sequence). The CDR3 spells CASSQDAADTQYF.

The chain is built from TRBV30 and TRBJ2-3. The V gene's germline CDR1 is GTSNPN and CDR2 SVGIG (reference sequence). The CDR3 loop spans 13 amino acids. The CDR3 reads CAFAGSTTDTQYF. The full variable domain, with the rest looked up from reference TRBV30 and TRBJ2-3, is SQTIHQWPATLVQPVGSPLSLECTVEGTSNPNLYWYRQAAGRGLQLLFYSVGIGQISSEVPQNLSASRPQDRQFILSSKKLLLSDSGFYLCAFAGSTTDTQYFGPGTRLTVL.

The chain has TRBV4-3 and TRBJ1-5; the D call from TCRdb, TRBD1, cannot be confirmed without DNA. The CDR3 is 15 residues long. Germline CDR1 and CDR2: LGHNA and YSLEER. CDR3 protein: CASSRTGQGNQPQHF.

The chain employs TRBV28 and TRBJ2-2; the D call from TCRdb, TRBD1, cannot be confirmed without DNA. The CDR3 length is 15 residues. The germline V gene encodes CDR1 MDHEN and CDR2 SYDVKM. The CDR3 spells CASRWTGLGTGELFF.

This chain uses TRBV27 with TRBJ2-1. There are 15 residues in the CDR3. Per germline, CDR1 MNHEY and CDR2 SMNVEV (reference sequence). The CDR3 sequence: CASSLRSSFYNEQFF.

This chain uses TRBV5-1 with TRBJ2-5; TCRdb calls TRBD2, which cannot be checked without DNA. The CDR3 loop spans 16 amino acids. Per the germline V gene, CDR1 is SGHRS and CDR2 is YFSETQ. The CDR3 is CASSKTGTSGSETQYF. Combining the CDR3 with reference TRBV5-1 and TRBJ2-5 gives the whole variable domain KAGVTQTPRYLIKTRGQQVTLSCSPISGHRSVSWYQQTPGQGLQFLFEYFSETQRNKGNFPGRFSGRQFSNSRSEMNVSTLELGDSALYLCASSKTGTSGSETQYFGPGTRLLVL.

This sequence joins TRBV12-3 or TRBV12-4 and TRBJ2-6; the D call of TRBD1 rests on TCRdb alone, since no DNA is present to check it. There are 17 residues in the CDR3. CDR3 sequence: CASSLVGRISGANVLTF.

This chain links TRBV7-3 with TRBJ2-3; TCRdb reports TRBD1, a call that lacks DNA to check it against. CDR1 and CDR2 (germline): SGHTA, FQGTGA. CDR3 length: 15 amino acids. The CDR3 loop reads CASSSGTSPADTQYF.

The CDR3 loop reads CASSSTGPGKNIQYF. This chain connects TRBV5-6 to TRBJ2-4; checking the TCRdb D call of TRBD1 is not possible without DNA. CDR1 is SGHDT, CDR2 YYEEEE, per germline. The CDR3 extends over 15 amino acids.

V gene TRBV12-3 or TRBV12-4 combines with J gene TRBJ1-2. The CDR3 is made up of 11 amino acids. The CDR3: CASGRDYGYTF.

The chain has TRBV5-1 and TRBJ2-3; TCRdb outputs TRBD2, but without DNA this stays unchecked. The CDR3 runs to 16 residues. Germline V lookup: CDR1 SGHRS, CDR2 YFSETQ. The chain's CDR3 is CASMGGRLAGADTQYF. Filled out from reference TRBV5-1 and TRBJ2-3, the complete variable domain reads KAGVTQTPRYLIKTRGQQVTLSCSPISGHRSVSWYQQTPGQGLQFLFEYFSETQRNKGNFPGRFSGRQFSNSRSEMNVSTLELGDSALYLCASMGGRLAGADTQYFGPGTRLTVL.

V is TRBV11-1 and J is TRBJ1-6; TCRdb reports TRBD1, a call that lacks DNA to check it against. The germline CDR1 and CDR2 sequences are SGHAT and FQDESV (reference sequence). The CDR3 has 13 amino acids. CDR3 in amino acids: CASKDSYNSPLHF.

J is TRBJ2-3 and V is TRBV4-2; TCRdb calls TRBD2, which cannot be checked without DNA. The V gene's germline CDR1 is LGHNA and CDR2 YNFKEQ. There are 18 residues in the CDR3. The chain's CDR3 is CASSRGTSGRASYGTQYF.

This rearrangement joins TRBV27 to TRBJ2-5; TCRdb proposes TRBD2, but this gene call is untestable without DNA. The germline gives CDR1 MNHEY, CDR2 SMNVEV (reference sequence). The CDR3 is made up of 14 amino acids. The CDR3 sequence is CASTGLATQETQYF.

The V gene is TRBV20-1, the J gene TRBJ2-1; with no DNA, the TCRdb D assignment of TRBD2 cannot be verified. Germline values: CDR1 DFQATT, CDR2 SNEGSKA (reference sequence). The CDR3 sequence is 17 residues long. The CDR3 loop reads CSAPPVGSGGAPNEQFF.

This chain links TRBV11-3 with TRBJ2-1; the D call from TCRdb, TRBD1, cannot be confirmed without DNA. The CDR3 length is 15 residues. Germline assignment: CDR1 SGHNT and CDR2 YENEEA. CDR3 sequence: CASSPGTGSGDEQFF.

This CDR3 reads CATKDRGPTYEQYF. V and J are TRBV10-3 and TRBJ2-7; checking the TCRdb D call of TRBD1 is not possible without DNA. The CDR3 contains 14 residues. Germline CDR1 and CDR2: ENHRY and SYGVKD.